This T cell receptor (beta chain) was documented in a study of cytomegalovirus exposure and HLA in healthy donors. General study results and limits: The presence/absence work took it that sequencing depth was about the same across donors. In a later analysis, V- and J-gene trimming of beta chains associated with a DCLRE1C missense variant, replicated independently.

It was with 60 Vbeta and 13 Jbeta primers that the PCR ran. Sequenced by immunoSEQ multiplex PCR; TCRdb stores in-frame clones only, minus some. The table records fewer than 130,000 clones, roughly 85% of them present only once. Looked up from germline, CDR1 is SGHVS and CDR2 is FNYEAQ. The V segment lost 1 base and the J segment 3 bases; nucleotides outside the gene matches: 4. The CDR3 loop spans 16 amino acids. The table lists this clone with a count of one. Its antigen is not identified. The receptor was isolated from a woman between 35 and 50 years old in good health and CMV-seronegative. Sample: PBMCs. The rearrangement uses TRBV7-6 and TRBJ2-2; 8 positions match TRBD1. Here the CDR3 reads CASSLGGTGYTGELFF. The CDR3 region has the DNA TGTGCCAGCAGCTTAGGGGGGACAGGATACACCGGGGAGCTGTTTTTT.